This TCR beta chain stems from a study of OX40 agonist ivuxolimab in advanced cancers. Study-wide context: An anti-OX40 (CD134) antibody with agonistic activity, ivuxolimab, was administered to patients. Intravenous ivuxolimab at 0.01 to 10 mg/kg was given to patients every 2 weeks.

CDR1 is SNHLY and CDR2 is FYNNEI in the germline V gene. Germline trimming cut 6 bases from V and 7 bases from J; bases unmatched to any gene: 7. The CDR3 has 13 residues. The repertoire was sequenced with immunoSEQ multiplex PCR; TCRdb's copy has only in-frame clones and lacks some. The top ten clones hold around 26% of a sample with about 18,000 clones, about three quarters of them seen once. The clonotype comes from an adult with an advanced solid tumor such as melanoma, head and neck, liver or kidney cancer. The source material was CD4+ or CD8+ T cells sorted from blood, sampled in a trial of the OX40 agonist ivuxolimab. This chain links TRBV2 with TRBJ2-7; TRBD1 matches 9 bases. The CDR3 DNA reads as TGTGCCAGCAGGGGACAGGGTGGACGGGAGCAGTACTTC. Translated: CASRGQGGREQYF.